The rows below give T cell receptor beta chains drawn from one sample of a study of T-cell reconstitution after alpha-beta-depleted transplantation in children. TCRdb fed the PCR reads into MiXCR, producing one record per CDR3 protein. Of 70,000 or so distinct CDR3 sequences in the sample, approximately 11% were seen once. The material was PBMCs, obtained before TCRalphabeta/CD19-depleted stem cell transplant. These receptors were taken from a boy younger than 18 with acute myeloid leukemia, due to receive a stem cell transplant. Each CDR3 is given without its conserved first and last residue. Each record gives: J gene, V gene, CDR3 protein.

>TRBJ2-1|TRBV10-1
ASSSIGQGPYNEQF
>TRBJ2-1|TRBV4-3
ASSQLGGRGGEQF
>TRBJ2-4|TRBV12-3/TRBV12-4
ASSPTTGGPSIQY
>TRBJ2-5|TRBV4-3
ASSQEGNGNQETQY
>TRBJ1-2|TRBV6-1
ASTRSSTGWGYT
>TRBJ2-3|TRBV10-3
AIRPPDADTQY
>TRBJ2-1|TRBV6-2/TRBV6-3
ASSYRAGTGKNEQF
>TRBJ2-1|TRBV12-3/TRBV12-4
ASRPFSSGGVNNEQF
>TRBJ1-5|TRBV20-1
SASGHPLRSNQPQH
>TRBJ2-1|TRBV3-1
ASSQDRGGEQF
>TRBJ2-2|TRBV5-1
ASSLAIGPGELF
>TRBJ2-2|TRBV15
ATSMGVGGELF
>TRBJ1-3|TRBV5-1
ASSLDRAGNTIY
>TRBJ1-1|TRBV7-8
ASSLRVLAEAF
>TRBJ2-5|TRBV12-3/TRBV12-4
ASGSGLAGVETQY
>TRBJ2-5|TRBV7-8
ASSLAGRQETQY
>TRBJ2-5|TRBV11-2
ASSYVREETQY
>TRBJ2-5|TRBV14
ASSPGLAGAREAQY
>TRBJ2-1|TRBV6-1
ASRVGALYNEQF
>TRBJ1-1|TRBV29-1
SVGSGKGASTEAF
>TRBJ2-1|TRBV20-1
SAIGLGGHEQF
>TRBJ2-1|TRBV20-1
SASPPNEQF
>TRBJ2-3|TRBV6-5
ASSYLSGRGPSFSDTQY
>TRBJ2-5|TRBV12-3/TRBV12-4
ASSPRETQY
>TRBJ1-2|TRBV6-1
ASSDPGKANYGYT
>TRBJ2-6|TRBV28
ASNPGTFFSSGANVLT
>TRBJ1-2|TRBV19
ASWKVAHGNYGYT
>TRBJ2-2|TRBV5-1
ASSLAGGRGGELF
>TRBJ2-3|TRBV27
ASSLRRTDTQY
>TRBJ2-7|TRBV7-2
ASSSNRYYEQY
>TRBJ1-2|TRBV12-3/TRBV12-4
ASSQTGDPNYGYT
>TRBJ2-5|TRBV9
ASSATRLAETQY
>TRBJ1-1|TRBV18
ASSPVTSRTEAF
>TRBJ2-7|TRBV10-3
AISEGLAGGNEQY
>TRBJ2-1|TRBV15
ATSRDSPSKQF
>TRBJ2-1|TRBV2
ASSLVGLGSYNEQF
>TRBJ2-1|TRBV20-1
SARAPGNEQF
>TRBJ2-6|TRBV7-2
ASSLSGTGSISGANVLT
>TRBJ2-5|TRBV4-1
ASSQDRLSKQTQY
>TRBJ1-5|TRBV7-6
ASSPGTDNQPQH
>TRBJ2-1|TRBV12-3/TRBV12-4
ASSMGQGSSGEQF
>TRBJ2-1|TRBV5-1
ASSHRTGPYNEQF
>TRBJ2-1|TRBV4-1
ASSDGGRSYNEQF
>TRBJ1-2|TRBV19
ASSRTGVDGYT
>TRBJ2-3|TRBV5-1
ASSLPSGVTQY
>TRBJ2-1|TRBV7-8
ASSRGQAPYNEQF
>TRBJ1-2|TRBV4-3
ASSQVGAGYT